Sequencing of this T cell receptor beta chain was carried out in a study of cytomegalovirus exposure and HLA in healthy donors. Sequenced by immunoSEQ multiplex PCR; TCRdb stores in-frame clones only, minus some. The data contain a few hundred thousand clones, less than 90% of them singletons. This clone occurred once. V lost 3 bases to trimming and J lost 6 bases, with 12 bases between them. CDR1 is MGHRA, CDR2 YSYEKL, per germline. This CDR3 is 14 amino acids long. This receptor was taken from a man aged 18 to 29 in good health and CMV-seropositive. The rearrangement links TRBV4-1 to TRBJ2-1; D might be TRBD2 (6 bases). Sequencing input: PBMCs. The CDR3 sequence: CASSQRDLRNEQFF. The CDR3 bases are TGCGCCAGCAGCCAGAGGGACTTGCGCAATGAGCAGTTCTTC.